Detailed here is one T cell receptor beta chain. Its antigen is undetermined. The data are from a study of CD8 T cells in ankylosing spondylitis. The TCR beta libraries were generated through quantitative 5'-RACE incorporating molecular barcodes. A single record per CDR3 protein comes from TCRdb applying MiXCR to the 5' RACE reads. The repertoire includes fewer than 650,000 distinct CDR3 sequences, about 12% of them detected once, and almost 7% sits in the top ten. Study-wide results and caveats: Certain motif variants had earlier been reported in reactive arthritis synovial fluid and blood. Disease-linked clones bore a CD8+ phenotype, appearing relatively rarely in peripheral blood. Ankylosing spondylitis blood appeared to be characterized by a TCR beta motif of about eight highly homologous variants.

The ends lost 3 bases at V and 7 bases at J; junction bases unmatched: 5. The CDR3 runs 13 residues. CDR1 is DFQATT, CDR2 SNEGSKA, per germline (reference sequence). The sequenced material came from blood, either unsorted or a sorted T cell fraction (not recorded which). The source is a male donor with ankylosing spondylitis. The chain employs TRBV20-1 and TRBJ2-1; TRBD2 matches 8 bases. CDR3 region: CSASNGGGNEQFF. CDR3 nucleotide sequence: TGCAGTGCTAGTAACGGGGGGGGGAATGAGCAGTTCTTC.